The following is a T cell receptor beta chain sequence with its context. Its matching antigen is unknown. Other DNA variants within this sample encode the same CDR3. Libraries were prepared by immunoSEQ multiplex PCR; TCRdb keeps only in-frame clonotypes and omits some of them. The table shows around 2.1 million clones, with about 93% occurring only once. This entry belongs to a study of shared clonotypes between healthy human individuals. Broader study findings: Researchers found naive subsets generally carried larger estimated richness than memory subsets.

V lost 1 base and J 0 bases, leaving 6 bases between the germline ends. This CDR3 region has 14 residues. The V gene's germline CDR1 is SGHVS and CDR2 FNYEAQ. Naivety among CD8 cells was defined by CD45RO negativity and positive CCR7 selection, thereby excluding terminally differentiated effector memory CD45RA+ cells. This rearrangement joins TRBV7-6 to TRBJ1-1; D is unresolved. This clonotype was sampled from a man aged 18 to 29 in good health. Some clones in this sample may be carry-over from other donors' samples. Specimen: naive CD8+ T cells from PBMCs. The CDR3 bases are TGTGCCAGCAGCTTAGGCGGGATGAACACTGAAGCTTTCTTT. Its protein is CASSLGGMNTEAFF.